The 8 T cell receptor beta chains reported below all come from one sample, sequenced in a study. TCRdb recomputed calls from the RT-PCR reads with MiXCR, one row per CDR3 protein. The table lists more than 600,000 distinct CDR3 sequences, 12% to 15% of them singletons. Sequencing was performed on memory CD4+ T cells from blood. These TCRs come from a female donor in good health, serving as a healthy control.

The chain carries TRBV6-4 and TRBJ2-5, with a tentative D call TRBD2 (6 bases). V shed 0 bases and J shed 5 bases, with 16 bases lying between them. Germline loops: CDR1 MRHNA, CDR2 SNTAGT. The CDR3 length is 16 residues. Here the CDR3 reads CASSDSNGSGMETQYF. The CDR3 nucleotides read TGTGCCAGCAGTGACTCGAACGGGAGTGGTATGGAGACCCAGTACTTC.

V usage is TRBV18 and J usage is TRBJ2-5; no reliable D call. Germline CDR1 and CDR2: KGHSH and LQKENI. V lost 2 bases and J lost 5, with 9 bases in between. The CDR3 consists of 13 residues. In DNA form, the CDR3 reads TGTGCCAGCTCACCAGGGTTTGATGAGACCCAGTACTTC. This sequence encodes CASSPGFDETQYF.

This clonotype has at least ten counts. The chain couples TRBV6-2 or TRBV6-3 to TRBJ2-5; perhaps TRBD2 as D (6 bases). Trimming removed 7 bases from V and 5 bases from J, with 17 bases in between. The CDR3 runs to 14 residues. Germline V lookup: CDR1 MNHEY, CDR2 SVGEGT. The CDR3 here is CASTQPGLKETQYF. CDR3 DNA sequence: TGTGCCAGCACTCAACCGGGACTGAAGGAGACCCAGTACTTC.

This clonotype was seen only a few times. The V gene is TRBV10-3, the J gene TRBJ1-2; no clear D. Germline loops: CDR1 ENHRY, CDR2 SYGVKD. This CDR3 is built from 12 residues. Trimming shortened V by 11 bases and J by 3 bases, and 13 bases separated the two germline ends. The CDR3 region has the DNA TGTGCCTCCGGGGAGTGGGACTATGGCTACACCTTC. Protein sequence: CASGEWDYGYTF.

The gene calls are TRBV20-1 and TRBJ2-7; a weak D match, TRBD1 (5 bases). From germline, CDR1 is DFQATT and CDR2 SNEGSKA (reference sequence). CDR3 length: 14 residues. V lost 0 bases and J lost 2, with 11 bases in between. CDR3 in amino acids: CSARDQGRPYEQYF. For the CDR3, the DNA is TGCAGTGCTAGAGATCAGGGCAGGCCCTACGAGCAGTACTTC.

This clonotype was counted between two and nine times. The chain couples TRBV27 to TRBJ2-1; no clear D gene. Looked up from germline, CDR1 is MNHEY and CDR2 is SMNVEV (reference sequence). This CDR3 contains 13 residues. V was trimmed by 7 bases and J by 7 bases, leaving 14 bases between them. The CDR3 here is CASTTGMRNEQFF. The CDR3 nucleotides read TGTGCCAGCACCACTGGGATGCGGAATGAGCAGTTCTTC.

At least ten counts were recorded for this clonotype. V is TRBV12-3 or TRBV12-4 and J is TRBJ1-2; TRBD1 agrees at 7 bases. The trim removed 0 bases at V and 0 bases at J, leaving 1 base unmatched. The CDR3 extends over 15 amino acids. CDR3 nucleotides: TGTGCCAGCAGTTTAGCGGGACAGTCTAACTATGGCTACACCTTC. Residues: CASSLAGQSNYGYTF.

This clonotype came up many times. A junction end diverges from the germline sequence, so it may reflect a read error. The V and J genes are TRBV7-7 and TRBJ2-2; TRBD1 matches 10 bases. The CDR3 is 16 residues long. Per germline, CDR1 SSHAT and CDR2 FNYEAQ (reference sequence). In DNA form, the CDR3 reads TGTGCTAGCAGCCTAATAACCGGGACAGGGGCCGGGGAGCTGTTTTTT. It is translated as CASSLITGTGAGELFF.